The clone carrying this T cell receptor beta chain was counted at least ten times. The data were obtained in a study of Graves' ophthalmopathy and Graves' hyperthyroidism. As the template, RNA transcripts were used to amplify TCR beta CDR3 regions. HTBI primers served in a first-round RT-PCR, which a second-round multiplex PCR followed. MiXCR, run by TCRdb on the multiplex PCR reads, gives a single entry per CDR3 protein. In the table there are some 240,000 distinct CDR3 sequences, approximately 42% of which are singletons. Each donor who had ophthalmopathy showed moderate-to-severe activity, a CAS of ≥3, a NOSPECS of ≥4, and a duration under 3 months. From fresh peripheral blood, 8 to 10 ml in volume, the PBMCs were obtained. Germline loops: CDR1 SQVTM, CDR2 ANQGSEA. The CDR3 runs to 14 residues. The germline V and J ends were trimmed by 5 bases and 1 base, with 14 bases remaining between them.

The TCR originated in an adult man with Graves' ophthalmopathy. This chain joins TRBV29-1 and TRBJ1-2; no definite D call. Sequencing was done on a sample of peripheral blood. The CDR3 bases are TGCAGCGTTATAATGGCCTCTCTTAACTATGGCTACACCTTC. Translated: CSVIMASLNYGYTF. Full variable domain (missing parts from reference TRBV29-1 and TRBJ1-2): SAVISQKPSRDICQRGTSLTIQCQVDSQVTMMFWYRQQPGQSLTLIATANQGSEATYESGFVIDKFPISRPNLTFSTLTVSNMSPEDSSIYLCSVIMASLNYGYTFGSGTRLTVV.